One sample yielded the 20 T cell receptor beta chains listed below, sequenced in a study of blood T cell repertoires in COVID-19. Sequencing used immunoSEQ multiplex PCR; TCRdb keeps in-frame clones, though not all of them. Found here are around 100,000 clones, about 88% of them singletons; the top ten hold 3%. Sequences were obtained from peripheral blood. The receptors derive from a man between 50 and 59 years old with active or convalescent COVID-19.

V is TRBV6-2 or TRBV6-3 and J is TRBJ2-2, with D possibly TRBD2 on 6 matching bases. Trimming left V 4 bases short and J 4 bases short, with 13 bases between. The CDR3 extends over 15 amino acids. Germline-derived CDR1 and CDR2 are MNHEY and SVGEGT. This chain's CDR3 is CASSSVREVTGELFF. The CDR3 nucleotides read TGTGCCAGCAGTTCGGTCAGGGAGGTCACCGGGGAGCTGTTTTTT.

The rearrangement uses TRBV6-1 and TRBJ1-1; tentative D call: TRBD1 (5 bases). The CDR3 is 14 residues long. Deletions cut 2 bases from V and 4 bases from J, with 11 bases between. Germline loops: CDR1 MNHNS, CDR2 SASEGT. CDR3 coding DNA: TGTGCCAGCAGTGAAAATGGGGCAAGCACTGAAGCTTTCTTT. It codes for CASSENGASTEAFF.

In DNA, the CDR3 is TGTGCCAGCTCACCGGGGGACAGGGGACCTACCTACACCTTC. Its protein product is CASSPGDRGPTYTF. The V call is TRBV18, the J call TRBJ1-2, with 10 positions matching TRBD1. Trimming cost V 3 bases and J 10 bases; bases outside gene matches: 8. The CDR3 runs 14 residues. Looked up from germline, CDR1 is KGHSH and CDR2 is LQKENI.

The chain uses TRBV29-1 and TRBJ2-7; 9 nucleotides match TRBD2. Germline lookup yields CDR1 SQVTM and CDR2 ANQGSEA. The CDR3 length is 13 residues. With 7 bases clipped from V and 4 bases from J, the junction kept 8 bases outside the gene matches. Written as DNA, the CDR3 is TGCAGCGCTGCGGGGGGGGGCAATTACGAGCAGTACTTC. Translated: CSAAGGGNYEQYF.

J is TRBJ2-6 and V is TRBV5-1; D might be TRBD2 (6 bases). The CDR3 has 17 residues. V was pared by 0 bases and J by 0 bases, with 10 bases between. Germline V gives CDR1 SGHRS, CDR2 YFSETQ. The CDR3 nucleotides read TGCGCCAGCAGCTTGGGGGAGGCTTCCTCTGGGGCCAACGTCCTGACTTTC. Its translation is CASSLGEASSGANVLTF.

The CDR3 nucleotides are TGCAGCGTCCGAGCTCAGGAGGCAGATACGCAGTATTTT. It codes for CSVRAQEADTQYF. The rearrangement links TRBV29-1 to TRBJ2-3; D is possibly TRBD2 (5 bases). Germline values: CDR1 SQVTM, CDR2 ANQGSEA. V gave up 6 bases and J gave up 4 bases, with 14 bases separating them. The CDR3 length is 13 residues.

V and J are TRBV5-6 and TRBJ2-1; 11 bases align to TRBD2. With 3 bases clipped from V and 7 bases from J, the junction kept 6 bases outside the gene matches. The CDR3 contains 15 residues. CDR1 is SGHDT and CDR2 is YYEEEE in the germline V gene. This CDR3 is CASSSTSGGWNEQFF. The CDR3 nucleotides are TGTGCCAGCAGCTCAACTAGCGGGGGTTGGAATGAGCAGTTCTTC.

This sequence joins TRBV5-8 and TRBJ2-5, with 9 bases identical to TRBD1. CDR1 and CDR2 from the germline V gene are SGHTS and YDEGEE. J gave up 4 bases and V 5 bases, and 6 bases lay outside the gene matches. This CDR3 has 14 amino acids. For the CDR3, the DNA is TGTGCCAGCAGTCCGACAGGGGGTTTAGAGACCCAGTACTTC. The encoded protein is CASSPTGGLETQYF.

The chain carries TRBV10-3 and TRBJ1-5, with 8 positions matching TRBD1. The CDR3 runs 14 residues. Germline lookup yields CDR1 ENHRY and CDR2 SYGVKD. The J segment lost 5 bases and the V segment lost 4 bases, leaving 4 bases of the junction unmatched. This CDR3 is CAISVTGEDQPQHF. CDR3 bases: TGTGCCATCAGTGTGACAGGGGAGGATCAGCCCCAGCATTTT.

The V call is TRBV29-1, the J call TRBJ1-1; possible D gene TRBD1, 5 bases. This CDR3 has 12 residues. Trimming left V 6 bases short and J 3 bases short, with 11 bases between. Germline V gene sequence: CDR1 SQVTM, CDR2 ANQGSEA. The CDR3 reads CSVQKGDTEAFF. The CDR3 nucleotides are TGCAGCGTCCAGAAAGGGGACACTGAAGCTTTCTTT.

The CDR3: CASSLTDNGYTF. In DNA form, the CDR3 reads TGTGCCAGCAGTTTGACAGATAATGGCTACACCTTC. The V call is TRBV28, the J call TRBJ1-2; tentatively, D is TRBD1 (5 bases). V dropped 3 bases and J dropped 6 bases, with 8 bases sitting between them. The CDR3 spans 12 residues. CDR1 is MDHEN, CDR2 SYDVKM, per germline.

This rearrangement joins TRBV3-1 (or the pseudogene TRBV3-2) to TRBJ1-2, with D possibly TRBD1 on 6 matching bases. The CDR3 consists of 14 residues. The germline V and J ends were trimmed by 0 bases and 4 bases, with 9 bases remaining between them. Germline CDR1 reads LGHDT; CDR2 reads YNNKEL (reference sequence). The CDR3 spells CASSQEGAVYGYTF. The DNA for the CDR3 is TGTGCCAGCAGCCAAGAGGGGGCGGTCTATGGCTACACCTTC.

The chain combines TRBV10-3 with TRBJ2-7; 8 bases are shared with TRBD1. CDR1 and CDR2 from the germline V gene are ENHRY and SYGVKD. Trimming at V came to 4 bases and at J to 3 bases, leaving 2 bases not matched to a gene. There are 13 residues in the CDR3. CDR3 coding DNA: TGTGCCATCAGTGCAGGACAGGGCTACGAGCAGTACGTC. It codes for CAISAGQGYEQYV.

The chain joins TRBV19 to TRBJ2-5, with 13 bases identical to TRBD2. Germline values: CDR1 LNHDA, CDR2 SQIVND (reference sequence). V trimming: 5 bases; J trimming: 4 bases; junction bases outside the gene matches: 4. This CDR3 has 15 amino acids. For the CDR3, the DNA is TGTGCCAGTAGTCCGAGGACTAGCGGGGGAGAGACCCAGTACTTC. Amino acid sequence: CASSPRTSGGETQYF.

The chain joins TRBV21-1 to TRBJ1-3. TRBV21-1 is a documented pseudogene. The CDR3 runs to 14 residues. This chain's CDR3 is CASRPRRAGNTIYF. As DNA, the CDR3 is TGTGCCAGCAGACCCCGAAGAGCTGGAAACACCATATATTTT.

This rearrangement joins TRBV5-6 to TRBJ1-2; 8 bases align to TRBD1. CDR3 size: 13 residues. Germline values: CDR1 SGHDT, CDR2 YYEEEE. Trimming removed 4 bases from V and 8 bases from J; junction bases left unmatched: 7. The CDR3 loop is CASSLGQGGGYTF. The DNA for the CDR3 is TGTGCCAGCAGCCTAGGACAGGGCGGCGGCTACACCTTC.

V and J are TRBV11-2 and TRBJ2-7, with 7 bases aligning to TRBD1. V was clipped by 1 base and J by 0 bases; unmatched bases: 3. The germline gives CDR1 SGHAT, CDR2 FQNNGV. The CDR3 consists of 15 residues. CDR3 loop: CASSLGPGGSYEQYV. As DNA, the CDR3 is TGTGCCAGCAGCTTAGGGCCAGGGGGCTCCTACGAGCAGTACGTC.

The chain couples TRBV15 to TRBJ1-2, with D tentatively TRBD1 (5 bases). Germline V lookup: CDR1 LNHNV, CDR2 YYDKDF (reference sequence). The V end lost 0 bases, the J end lost 4 bases, and 15 bases lay between the germline ends. The CDR3 has 16 amino acids. This CDR3 reads CATSRDLAGLGYGYTF. CDR3 coding DNA: TGTGCCACCAGCAGAGATCTCGCGGGACTTGGCTATGGCTACACCTTC.

The chain links TRBV19 to TRBJ2-1; 10 bases are a match to TRBD1. This CDR3 spans 17 amino acids. Germline lookup yields CDR1 LNHDA and CDR2 SQIVND (reference sequence). After removal of 0 bases from V and 3 bases from J, the junction contained 5 bases not matched to a gene. The CDR3, as DNA: TGTGCCAGTAGTATAGATCGAGGGACAGGGGTCTACAATGAGCAGTTCTTC. Protein sequence: CASSIDRGTGVYNEQFF.

This sequence joins TRBV5-1 and TRBJ1-2; TRBD1 aligns across 9 bases. The ends lost 4 bases at V and 0 bases at J; junction bases unmatched: 1. The CDR3 totals 14 residues. Germline V gives CDR1 SGHRS, CDR2 YFSETQ. The CDR3 loop reads CASSRDRANYGYTF. CDR3 nucleotides: TGCGCCAGCAGCAGGGACAGGGCTAACTATGGCTACACCTTC.